Sequencing of this T cell receptor beta chain was carried out in a study of OX40 agonist ivuxolimab in advanced cancers. Looking at the study overall: While on treatment, patients had intravenous ivuxolimab at 0.01 to 10 mg/kg every 2 weeks. Antecedent anti-PD-1, anti-PD-L1 or anti-CTLA-4 therapy was permissible, with under 50% having received some.

Germline-derived CDR1 and CDR2 are KGHSH and LQKENI. V was pared by 3 bases and J by 14 bases, with 17 bases between. The CDR3 consists of 13 residues. Here immunoSEQ multiplex PCR was the method, and the copy in TCRdb shows in-frame clones only, minus some. The data show tens of thousands of clones, about nine tenths seen once. This clone came up once. Its matching antigen is unknown. Study-wide findings and caveats: Nonresponders, in some cases, also had low normalized T-cell clonal expansion.

This chain links TRBV18 with TRBJ2-1; D is perhaps TRBD1 or TRBD2 (5 bases each). This receptor was taken from an adult with an advanced solid tumor such as melanoma, head and neck, liver or kidney cancer. The input for sequencing was CD4+ or CD8+ T cells sorted from blood, taken in a trial of the OX40 agonist ivuxolimab. CDR3 in DNA: TGTGCCAGCTCACCGAGGGGAGACTCCGACGAGTTCTTC. As protein: CASSPRGDSDEFF.